The table lists the clone carrying this T cell receptor beta chain with a count of one. Antigen specificity is unknown. CDR3 size: 13 residues. The germline gives CDR1 MNHEY, CDR2 SMNVEV (reference sequence). Losses at the gene ends were 10 bases for V and 6 bases for J; bases not matched to a gene: 9. This specimen belongs to a study of blood T cells in healthy people across ages. The study, taken as a whole, reports: A strong correlation was seen between TCR beta diversity and naive T cell percentage. Diversity estimated from one million T cells was considered an underestimate.

For the second PCR, which ran for 7 to 11 cycles, a sample-barcoded 5' primer and a J-beta primer mix were used. TCRdb independently ran MiXCR on the 5' RACE reads; one entry per CDR3 protein. Of some 1.4 million distinct CDR3 sequences in the sample, around 42% were seen once. The TCR comes from a young woman in good health. The chain employs TRBV27 and TRBJ1-1, with 9 bases identical to TRBD1. Sequenced: blood. The chain's CDR3 is CAIRDREGPEAFF. The DNA for the CDR3 is TGTGCCATCAGGGACAGGGAAGGCCCTGAAGCTTTCTTT.